The rows below give T cell receptor beta chains drawn from one sample of a study of blood T cell repertoires in COVID-19. Profiling relied on immunoSEQ multiplex PCR, and the TCRdb table lists in-frame clones only, not all of them. This table holds a few hundred thousand clones, 75% to 90% found once. The sequencing input was peripheral blood. Receptors originate from a man younger than 45 with active or convalescent COVID-19. Each CDR3 is given with its conserved first and last residue. A D gene is named only where the DNA matches it firmly. Expanded clones are given a class, and other clones once, few, many or no size at all.

clone_size d_call j_call v_call cdr3_nt cdr3_aa
once - TRBJ2-3 TRBV24-1 TGTGCCACCAGTGATCCGACTACTAGTTCAGATACGCAGTATTTT CATSDPTTSSDTQYF
- - TRBJ2-7 TRBV3-1/TRBV3-2 TGTGCCAGCAGCCATCAAGTAGAGGGATTCTACGAGCAGTACTTC CASSHQVEGFYEQYF
- TRBD1 TRBJ2-7 TRBV27 TGTGCCAGCACAACCGGGACAGGGGGCCCCCTGTACTTC CASTTGTGGPLYF
- TRBD1 TRBJ1-2 TRBV12-3/TRBV12-4 TGTGCCAGCAGTGACAGGGTGGGCTACACCTTC CASSDRVGYTF
- - TRBJ2-2 TRBV11-2 TGTGCCAGCAGCTATCGCGCGGGCAGAAACACCGGGGAGCTGTTTTTT CASSYRAGRNTGELFF
- - TRBJ1-6 TRBV9 TGTGCCAGCAGCGTACAGGATAATTCACCCCTCCACTTT CASSVQDNSPLHF
- TRBD1 TRBJ1-6 TRBV5-4 TGTGCCAGCAGTCATAACCGGGACAGCAATTCACCCCTCCACTTT CASSHNRDSNSPLHF
- - TRBJ2-5 TRBV10-3 TGTGCCATCAGTGGGACAGATCAAGAGACCCAGTACTTC CAISGTDQETQYF
- TRBD1 TRBJ2-3 TRBV9 TGTGCCAGCAGCGGGCTGGACAGGGCTAGCACAGATACGCAGTATTTT CASSGLDRASTDTQYF
- - TRBJ2-4 TRBV14 TGTGCCAGCAGCCCGCGGCCGGCAGCCAAAAACATTCAGTACTTC CASSPRPAAKNIQYF
- TRBD1 TRBJ1-2 TRBV4-2 TGTGCCAGCAGTCAAAGTGGTCTCGGGACAGTCTATGGCTACACCTTC CASSQSGLGTVYGYTF
- - TRBJ1-1 TRBV12-3/TRBV12-4 TGTGCCAGCAGCCAGACAGGCAACACTGAAGCTTTCTTT CASSQTGNTEAFF
- - TRBJ1-2 TRBV30 TGTGCCTGGAGTGAGGGGCTGAGCTATGGCTACACCTTC CAWSEGLSYGYTF
- TRBD1 TRBJ1-2 TRBV11-2 TGTGCCAGCAGCTTACAGGGGGCTGATGGCTACACCTTC CASSLQGADGYTF
- TRBD1 TRBJ2-7 TRBV11-2 TGTGCCAGCAGCTTCGCTCAGGGGGCAGGGTACGAGCAGTACTTC CASSFAQGAGYEQYF
- - TRBJ2-3 TRBV7-2 TGTGCCAGCAGCTTAGGCGGGCTCCGCACAGATACGCAGTATTTT CASSLGGLRTDTQYF
- - TRBJ1-3 TRBV6-5 TGTGCCAGCAGCCTGACAGGCGGCGGATTAGACACCATATATTTT CASSLTGGGLDTIYF
few - TRBJ1-1 TRBV2 TGTGCCAGCAGGAGGGAGAGGAACACTGAAGCTTTCTTT CASRRERNTEAFF
few TRBD1 TRBJ1-2 TRBV5-6 TGTGCCAGCAGCTTGTCGAGGACAGGGAGCGGCTACACCTTC CASSLSRTGSGYTF
- - TRBJ2-5 TRBV11-2 TGTGCCAGCAGCCCCCAATGGGGGGTTCAAGAGACCCAGTACTTC CASSPQWGVQETQYF
- - TRBJ1-1 TRBV30 TGTGCCTGGCTGGGGGGGGTTTTGAACACTGAAGCTTTCTTT CAWLGGVLNTEAFF
- TRBD2 TRBJ2-1 TRBV7-8 TGTGCCAGCAGCTTAGTGGCTTATGAGGGAGGGAATGAGCAGTTCTTC CASSLVAYEGGNEQFF
- - TRBJ2-3 TRBV6-5 TGTGCCGCCGGGTTTAGCACAGATACGCAGTATTTT CAAGFSTDTQYF